This TCR beta chain was retrieved from a study of shared clonotypes between healthy human individuals. On the study more broadly: For every donor, three CD4 naive, three CD4 memory, two CD8 naive and one CD8 memory plates were used. Findings and caveats of the study: Limited genetic and exposure-history diversity came from having few donors.

This CDR3 has 12 amino acids. Looked up from germline, CDR1 is SNHLY and CDR2 is FYNNEI. V shed 8 bases and J shed 3 bases, with 11 bases lying between them. Only Caucasian adults living in Nashville, Tennessee made up the donor group. At the deep level, the assay was run. The table came from immunoSEQ multiplex PCR; TCRdb's copy has only in-frame clones and leaves some out. The sample carries 2 million to 3 million clones, 80% to 95% recorded once. Notes on this clone: The antigen remains undetermined.

This sequence was found in a man aged 18-30 years in good health. Some clones in this sample may be carry-over from other donors' samples. Input material: naive CD4+ T cells from PBMCs. Subset meaning: CD45RA+ positively selected. The chain joins TRBV2 to TRBJ2-7, with a tentative D call TRBD1 (6 bases). CDR3 in amino acids: CASGEQGYEQYF. The CDR3 DNA is TGTGCCAGCGGCGAACAGGGCTACGAGCAGTACTTC.